This T cell receptor (beta chain) originates from a study of shared clonotypes between healthy human individuals. Whole-study findings and limits: Expectations were that clonotype sharing among donors would be affected by sequencing depth. The sharing of 5% to 6.5% of naive CD4 clonotypes was seen across a few donors.

The CDR3 runs 14 residues. Germline V lookup: CDR1 LNHDA, CDR2 SQIVND (reference sequence). V shed 4 bases, J shed 5 bases, and the junction held 6 bases outside the gene matches. Everyone who donated was a Caucasian adult who lived in Nashville, Tennessee. Profiling relied on immunoSEQ multiplex PCR, and the TCRdb table lists in-frame clones only, not all of them. The profile covers over a million clones, with roughly 74% appearing a single time and under 0.6% taken by the ten largest. Of note for this clone: Its specificity is not known.

The origin of this receptor is a man between 18 and 29 years old in good health. Some clones in this sample may be carry-over from other donors' samples. The sequenced material came from memory CD4+ T cells from PBMCs. Regarding subset: CD45RA-negative fraction. This chain uses TRBV19 with TRBJ2-7; 9 bases line up with TRBD1. As DNA, the CDR3 is TGTGCCAGTAGTAACGGACAGGGGTGGAACGAGCAGTACTTC. Translation: CASSNGQGWNEQYF.